What follows is one T cell receptor (beta chain) and its context. The antigen remains undetermined. These data belong to a study of T cells after yellow fever vaccination. On the study more broadly: SMART-Seq v4 Ultra Low Input served to prepare low-cell-number fractions. Findings and caveats of the study: Peaking on day 5 versus 15, the secondary response was faster but weaker.

They built TCR cDNA with 5'RACE template switching, a step that put in a universal primer site and UMIs. TCRdb recomputed calls from the 5' RACE reads with MiXCR, one row per CDR3 protein. The repertoire includes around 310,000 distinct CDR3 sequences, 3.6% of them detected once, and roughly a quarter sits in the top ten. Germline CDR1 is SGHAT and CDR2 is FQNNGV. This CDR3 is 13 amino acids long. Trimming cost V 1 base and J 5 bases, with 7 bases left between them. This receptor was identified in a man between 18 and 29 years old who received the YFV17D yellow fever vaccine. Sequencing used PBMCs, obtained on the day of the yellow fever booster vaccination. The rearrangement links TRBV11-2 to TRBJ2-3; D is uncertain. The CDR3 bases are TGTGCCAGCAGCTTAGTAGGTAGAGATACGCAGTATTTT. Residues: CASSLVGRDTQYF.